This T cell receptor beta chain stems from a study of blood T cell repertoires in COVID-19. CDR3 length: 16 amino acids. V shed 4 bases and J 1 base; nucleotides not matched to a gene: 10. Germline loops: CDR1 SGHRS, CDR2 YFSETQ. TCRdb keeps only in-frame clones here, not all; method: immunoSEQ multiplex PCR. The table includes fewer than 450,000 clones, roughly 88% detected once. Sequencing was done on a sample of PBMCs or T cells enriched from blood (not recorded which). The TCR was taken from a woman between 35 and 50 years old with acute COVID-19. The V call is TRBV5-1, the J call TRBJ2-7; TRBD1 matches 8 bases. The DNA of the CDR3 is TGCGCCAGCAGCGAACTCCCCGGGACAGGATCCTACGAGCAGTACTTC. It translates to CASSELPGTGSYEQYF.